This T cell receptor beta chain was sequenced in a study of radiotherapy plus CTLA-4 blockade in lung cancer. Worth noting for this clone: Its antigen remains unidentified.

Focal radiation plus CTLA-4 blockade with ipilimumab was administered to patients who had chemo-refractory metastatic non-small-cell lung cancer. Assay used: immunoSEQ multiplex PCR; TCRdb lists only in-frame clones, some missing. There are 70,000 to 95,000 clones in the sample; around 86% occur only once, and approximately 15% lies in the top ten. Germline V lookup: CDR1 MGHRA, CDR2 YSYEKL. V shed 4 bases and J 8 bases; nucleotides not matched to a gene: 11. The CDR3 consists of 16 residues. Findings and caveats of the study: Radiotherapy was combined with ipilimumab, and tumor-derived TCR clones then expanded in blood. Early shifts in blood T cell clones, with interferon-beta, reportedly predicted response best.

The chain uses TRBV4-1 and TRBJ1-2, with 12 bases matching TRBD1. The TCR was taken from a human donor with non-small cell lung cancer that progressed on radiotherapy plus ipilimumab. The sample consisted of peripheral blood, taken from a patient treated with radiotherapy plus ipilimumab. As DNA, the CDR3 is TGCGCCAGCAGCCGGTCGGGACAGGGGGCTGGTTGGGGCTACACCTTC. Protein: CASSRSGQGAGWGYTF.